The clone carrying this T cell receptor (beta chain) was counted a few times. Antigen unknown. TCRdb re-analysed the reads in MiXCR, keeping a single row per CDR3 protein. The profile shows 200,000 to 250,000 distinct CDR3 sequences, approximately 38% of them singletons. The CDR3 runs to 17 residues. V lost 0 bases and J lost 5; bases outside the gene matches: 10. Germline V gene data show CDR1 as MNHNS and CDR2 as SASEGT. The data belong to a study of T cell repertoires in cytomegalovirus infection. On the study more broadly: Through public TCR beta signatures, both CMV infection and matching HLA type were indicated. Points from the study as a whole: Dominant in the ex vivo response were TCR beta clonotypes restricted by HLA-C and specific for CMV.

The rearrangement uses TRBV6-1 and TRBJ2-7; 10 bases match TRBD2. The sequence was obtained from a human donor in good health (CMV status not recorded). Some clones in this sample may be carry-over from other donors' samples. The sequencing here drew on CD8+ T cells from cultured PBMCs, taken from culture after CMV antigen stimulation. CDR3 bases: TGTGCCAGCAGTGAAGCAGTTCGAGCGGGAGGGCCGCACGAGCAGTACTTC. Translating gives CASSEAVRAGGPHEQYF.